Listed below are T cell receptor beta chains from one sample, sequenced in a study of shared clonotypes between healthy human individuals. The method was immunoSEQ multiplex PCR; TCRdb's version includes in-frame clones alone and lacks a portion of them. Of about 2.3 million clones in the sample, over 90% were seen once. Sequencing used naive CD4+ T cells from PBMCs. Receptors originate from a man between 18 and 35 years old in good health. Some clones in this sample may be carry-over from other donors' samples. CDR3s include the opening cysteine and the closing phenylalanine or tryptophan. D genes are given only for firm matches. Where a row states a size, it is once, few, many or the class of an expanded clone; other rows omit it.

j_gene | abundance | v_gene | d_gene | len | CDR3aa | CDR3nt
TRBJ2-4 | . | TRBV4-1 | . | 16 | CASSQDWVEGRNIQYF | TGCGCCAGCAGCCAAGATTGGGTGGAGGGAAGAAACATTCAGTACTTC
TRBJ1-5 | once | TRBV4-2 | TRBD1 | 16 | CASSQEQGSRGQPQHF | TGTGCCAGCAGCCAAGAACAGGGGAGTCGGGGTCAGCCCCAGCATTTT
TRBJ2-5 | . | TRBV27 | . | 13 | CASTSGMQETQYF | TGTGCCAGCACTTCGGGGATGCAAGAGACCCAGTACTTC
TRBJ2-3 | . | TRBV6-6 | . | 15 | CASSYGYASTDTQYF | TGTGCCAGCAGTTACGGTTATGCCTCCACAGATACGCAGTATTTT
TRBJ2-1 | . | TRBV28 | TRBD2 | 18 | CASSALSSAGGSYNEQFF | TGTGCCAGCAGTGCCCTATCCTCAGCGGGAGGGTCCTACAATGAGCAGTTCTTC
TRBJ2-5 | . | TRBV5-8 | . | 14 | CGSSFPQSGETQYF | TGTGGGAGCAGCTTCCCCCAATCTGGAGAGACCCAGTACTTC
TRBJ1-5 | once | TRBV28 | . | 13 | CASSDRSGQPQHF | TGTGCCAGCAGCGACAGGTCGGGGCAGCCCCAGCATTTT
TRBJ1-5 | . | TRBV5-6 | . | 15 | CASSMTEYSNQPQHF | TGTGCCAGCAGCATGACAGAGTATAGCAATCAGCCCCAGCATTTT
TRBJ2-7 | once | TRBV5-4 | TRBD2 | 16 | CASRPIAGSSSYEQYF | TGTGCCAGCAGACCCATAGCGGGCTCAAGCTCCTACGAGCAGTACTTC
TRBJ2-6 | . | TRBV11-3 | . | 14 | CASSSTFGANVLTF | TGTGCCAGCAGCTCCACCTTCGGGGCCAACGTCCTGACTTTC
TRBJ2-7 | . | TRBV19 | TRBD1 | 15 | CASSPPDRGHYEQYF | TGTGCCAGTAGTCCCCCGGACAGGGGACACTACGAGCAGTACTTC
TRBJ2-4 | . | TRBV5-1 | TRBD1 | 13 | CASSTRTGVKEYF | TGCGCCAGCAGCACCCGGACAGGAGTTAAGGAGTACTTC
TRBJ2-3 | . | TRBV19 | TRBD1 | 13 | CASRQGGTDTQYF | TGTGCCAGTCGACAGGGGGGGACAGATACGCAGTATTTT